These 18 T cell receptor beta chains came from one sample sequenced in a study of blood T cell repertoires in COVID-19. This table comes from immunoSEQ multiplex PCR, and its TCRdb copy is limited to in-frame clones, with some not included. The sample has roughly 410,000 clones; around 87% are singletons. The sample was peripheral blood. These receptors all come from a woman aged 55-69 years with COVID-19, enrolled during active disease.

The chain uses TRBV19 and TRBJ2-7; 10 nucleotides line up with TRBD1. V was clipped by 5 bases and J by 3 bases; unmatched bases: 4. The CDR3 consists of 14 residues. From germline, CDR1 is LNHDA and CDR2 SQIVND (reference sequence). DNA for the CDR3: TGTGCCAGTAGTGCGGGACAGGGGCGCTACGAGCAGTACTTC. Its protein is CASSAGQGRYEQYF.

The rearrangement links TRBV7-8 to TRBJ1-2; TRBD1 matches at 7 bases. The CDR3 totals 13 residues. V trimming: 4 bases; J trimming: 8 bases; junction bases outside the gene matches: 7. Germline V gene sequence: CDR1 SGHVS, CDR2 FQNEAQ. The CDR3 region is CASSWETGIGYTF. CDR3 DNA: TGTGCCAGCAGCTGGGAGACAGGGATCGGCTACACCTTC.

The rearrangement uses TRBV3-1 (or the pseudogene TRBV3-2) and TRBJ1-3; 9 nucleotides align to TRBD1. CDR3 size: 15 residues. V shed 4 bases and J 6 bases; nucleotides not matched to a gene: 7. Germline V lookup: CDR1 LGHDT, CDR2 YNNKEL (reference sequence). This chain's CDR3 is CASSLLRTGENTIYF. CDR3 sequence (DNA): TGTGCCAGCAGCCTACTCCGGACAGGGGAAAACACCATATATTTT.

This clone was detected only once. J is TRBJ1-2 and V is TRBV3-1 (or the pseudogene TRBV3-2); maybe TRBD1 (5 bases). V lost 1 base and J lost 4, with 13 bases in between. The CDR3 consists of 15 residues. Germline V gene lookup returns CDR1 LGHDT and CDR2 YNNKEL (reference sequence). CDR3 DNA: TGTGCCAGCAGCCAAGCGTCCGGCAGGGCCTATGGCTACACCTTC. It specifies CASSQASGRAYGYTF.

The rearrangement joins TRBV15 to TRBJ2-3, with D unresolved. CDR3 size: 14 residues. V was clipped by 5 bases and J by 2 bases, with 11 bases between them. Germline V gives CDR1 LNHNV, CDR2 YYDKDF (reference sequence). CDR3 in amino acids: CATSGSQFTDTQYF. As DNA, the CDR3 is TGTGCCACCAGCGGTAGCCAGTTCACAGATACGCAGTATTTT.

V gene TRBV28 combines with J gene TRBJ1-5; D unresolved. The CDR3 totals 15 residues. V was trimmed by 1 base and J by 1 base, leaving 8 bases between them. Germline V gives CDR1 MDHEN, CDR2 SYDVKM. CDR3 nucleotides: TGTGCCAGCAGTTTATCTTTGGGCAGCAATCAGCCCCAGCATTTT. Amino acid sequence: CASSLSLGSNQPQHF.

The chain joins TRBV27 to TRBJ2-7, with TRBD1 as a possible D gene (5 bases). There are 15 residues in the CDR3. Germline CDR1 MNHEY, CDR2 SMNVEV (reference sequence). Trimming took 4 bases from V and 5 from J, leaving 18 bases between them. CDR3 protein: CASSSPWVRADEQYF. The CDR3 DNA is TGTGCCAGCAGTTCTCCGTGGGTCAGGGCAGACGAGCAGTACTTC.

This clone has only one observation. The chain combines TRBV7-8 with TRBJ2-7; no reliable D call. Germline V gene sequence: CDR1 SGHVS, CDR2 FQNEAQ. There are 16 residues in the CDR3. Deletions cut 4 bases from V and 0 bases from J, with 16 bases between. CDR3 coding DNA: TGTGCCAGCAGCTCCAGACGGAGCATCAGCTCCTACGAGCAGTACTTC. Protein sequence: CASSSRRSISSYEQYF. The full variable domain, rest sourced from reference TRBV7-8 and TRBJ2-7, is GAGVSQSPRYKVAKRGQDVALRCDPISGHVSLFWYQQALGQGPEFLTYFQNEAQLDKSGLPSDRFFAERPEGSVSTLKIQRTQQEDSAVYLCASSSRRSISSYEQYFGPGTRLTVT.

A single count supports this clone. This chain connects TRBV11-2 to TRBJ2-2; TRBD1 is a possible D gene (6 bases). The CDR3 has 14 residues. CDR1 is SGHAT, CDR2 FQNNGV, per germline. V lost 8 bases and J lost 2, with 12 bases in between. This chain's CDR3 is CASRGDINTGELFF. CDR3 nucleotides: TGTGCCAGCCGAGGGGACATAAACACCGGGGAGCTGTTTTTT.

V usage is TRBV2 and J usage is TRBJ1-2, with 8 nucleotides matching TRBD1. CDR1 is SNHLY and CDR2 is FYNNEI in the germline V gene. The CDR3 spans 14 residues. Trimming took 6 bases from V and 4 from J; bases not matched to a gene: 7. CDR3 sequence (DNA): TGTGCCAGCAGGGGTGGACAGGGTGGCTATGGCTACACCTTC. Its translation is CASRGGQGGYGYTF.

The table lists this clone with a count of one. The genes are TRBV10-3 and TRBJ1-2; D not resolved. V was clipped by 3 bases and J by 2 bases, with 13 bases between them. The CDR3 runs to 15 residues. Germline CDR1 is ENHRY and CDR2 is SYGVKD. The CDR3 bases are TGTGCCATCAGTGAAGAGGGAACGAGAAACTATGGCTACACCTTC. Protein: CAISEEGTRNYGYTF.

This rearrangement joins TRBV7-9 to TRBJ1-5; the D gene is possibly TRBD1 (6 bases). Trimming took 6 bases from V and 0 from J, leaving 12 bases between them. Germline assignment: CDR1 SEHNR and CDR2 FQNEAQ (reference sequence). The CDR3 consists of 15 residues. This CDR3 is CASSVGDNSNQPQHF. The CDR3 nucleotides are TGTGCCAGCAGTGTAGGGGACAATAGCAATCAGCCCCAGCATTTT. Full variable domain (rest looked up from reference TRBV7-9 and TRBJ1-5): DTGVSQNPRHKITKRGQNVTFRCDPISEHNRLYWYRQTLGQGPEFLTYFQNEAQLEKSRLLSDRFSAERPKGSFSTLEIQRTEQGDSAMYLCASSVGDNSNQPQHFGDGTRLSIL.

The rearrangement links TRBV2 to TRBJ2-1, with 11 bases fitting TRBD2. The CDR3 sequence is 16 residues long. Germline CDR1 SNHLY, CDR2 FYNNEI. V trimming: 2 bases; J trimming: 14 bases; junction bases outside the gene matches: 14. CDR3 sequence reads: CASSEWGGLAGGREFF. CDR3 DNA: TGTGCCAGCAGTGAATGGGGAGGTCTAGCGGGGGGTCGGGAGTTCTTC. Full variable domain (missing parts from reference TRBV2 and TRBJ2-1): EPEVTQTPSHQVTQMGQEVILRCVPISNHLYFYWYRQILGQKVEFLVSFYNNEISEKSEIFDDQFSVERPDGSNFTLKIRSTKLEDSAMYFCASSEWGGLAGGREFFGPGTRLTVL.

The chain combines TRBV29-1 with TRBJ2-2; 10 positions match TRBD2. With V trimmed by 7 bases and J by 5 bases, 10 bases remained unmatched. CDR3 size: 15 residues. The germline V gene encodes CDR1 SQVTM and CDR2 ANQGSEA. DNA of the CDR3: TGCAGCGCCCATCTAGCGGGGGCGCAGACCGGGGAGCTGTTTTTT. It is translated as CSAHLAGAQTGELFF.

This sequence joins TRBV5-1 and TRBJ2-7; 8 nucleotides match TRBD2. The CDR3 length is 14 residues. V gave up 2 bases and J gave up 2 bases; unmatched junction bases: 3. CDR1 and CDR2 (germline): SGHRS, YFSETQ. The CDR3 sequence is CASSLGAGAYEQYF. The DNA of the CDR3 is TGCGCCAGCAGCTTAGGAGCGGGGGCCTACGAGCAGTACTTC.

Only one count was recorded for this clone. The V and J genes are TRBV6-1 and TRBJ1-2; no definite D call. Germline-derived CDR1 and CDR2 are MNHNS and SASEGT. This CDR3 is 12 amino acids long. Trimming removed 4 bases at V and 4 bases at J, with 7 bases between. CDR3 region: CASSGDIYGYTF. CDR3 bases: TGTGCCAGCAGTGGAGACATCTATGGCTACACCTTC.

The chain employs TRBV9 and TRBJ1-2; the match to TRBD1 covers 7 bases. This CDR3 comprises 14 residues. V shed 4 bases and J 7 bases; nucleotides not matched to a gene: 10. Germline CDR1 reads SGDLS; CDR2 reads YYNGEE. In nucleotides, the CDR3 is TGTGCCAGCAGCCCCCGTGGAGGGGGCTTTGGCTACACCTTC. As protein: CASSPRGGGFGYTF.

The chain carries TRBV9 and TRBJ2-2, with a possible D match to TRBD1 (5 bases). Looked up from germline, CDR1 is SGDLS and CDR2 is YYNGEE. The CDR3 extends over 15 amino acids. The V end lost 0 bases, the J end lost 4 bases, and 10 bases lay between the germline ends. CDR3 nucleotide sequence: TGTGCCAGCAGCGTAGAAGGACAAGTCACCGGGGAGCTGTTTTTT. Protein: CASSVEGQVTGELFF.